Listed below are T cell receptor beta chains from one sample, sequenced in a study of sequential checkpoint blockade in melanoma. Libraries were prepared by immunoSEQ multiplex PCR; TCRdb keeps only in-frame clonotypes and omits some of them. The data contain some 5,000 clones, roughly 60% of them seen just once; the ten biggest clones take up about a fifth. The sequences come from CD8+ T cells sorted from blood (inferred from file names), collected from a patient given nivolumab and ipilimumab in sequence. These receptors all stem from a human donor with melanoma. Both conserved end residues are part of each CDR3. Fields, in order: clone size, D gene, J gene, V gene, CDR3 DNA, CDR3 protein. D genes are given only for firm matches. Size is stated for part of the rows, as once, few or many counts, or as a class when the clone is expanded.

abundance: .; d_gene: .; j_gene: TRBJ2-7; v_gene: TRBV10-3; CDR3nt: TGTGCCATCAGTGAGTCTGGCAGGGAAATCCCCTACGAGCAGTACTTC; CDR3aa: CAISESGREIPYEQYF
abundance: .; d_gene: TRBD2; j_gene: TRBJ2-1; v_gene: TRBV4-3; CDR3nt: TGCGCCAGCAGCCAAGGGACTAGCGGGATCTACAATGAGCAGTTCTTC; CDR3aa: CASSQGTSGIYNEQFF
abundance: .; d_gene: TRBD2; j_gene: TRBJ2-7; v_gene: TRBV11-1; CDR3nt: TGTGCCAGCAGCTCCCGCAGGGGGTCGCGACTAGCGGGAGTTTACGAGCAGTACTTC; CDR3aa: CASSSRRGSRLAGVYEQYF
abundance: few; d_gene: .; j_gene: TRBJ1-1; v_gene: TRBV19; CDR3nt: TGTGCCAGTAGCACGGTCGCGCTTGAAGCTTTCTTT; CDR3aa: CASSTVALEAFF
abundance: .; d_gene: .; j_gene: TRBJ2-3; v_gene: TRBV27; CDR3nt: TGTGCCAGCAGTTTAAGGCGGGCGGTCACAGATACGCAGTATTTT; CDR3aa: CASSLRRAVTDTQYF
abundance: .; d_gene: TRBD2; j_gene: TRBJ2-2; v_gene: TRBV6-6; CDR3nt: TGTGCCAGCAGCTGGGGACTAGCGGGAGCCGGGGAGCTGTTTTTT; CDR3aa: CASSWGLAGAGELFF
abundance: once; d_gene: TRBD1; j_gene: TRBJ1-1; v_gene: TRBV27; CDR3nt: TGTGCCAGCAGTCGCGGACAGGGGAGGACTGAAGCTTTCTTT; CDR3aa: CASSRGQGRTEAFF
abundance: .; d_gene: .; j_gene: TRBJ1-5; v_gene: TRBV7-9; CDR3nt: TGTGCCAGGTACGGGGGGAATCAGCCCCAGCATTTT; CDR3aa: CARYGGNQPQHF
abundance: once; d_gene: TRBD1; j_gene: TRBJ1-1; v_gene: TRBV6-1; CDR3nt: TGTGCCAGACCACAGGGGGGTTTGAACACTGAAGCTTTCTTT; CDR3aa: CARPQGGLNTEAFF
abundance: .; d_gene: TRBD1; j_gene: TRBJ2-5; v_gene: TRBV28; CDR3nt: TGTGCCAGCAGTCCCTACGGGACAGGGGGGCGGGAGACCCAGTACTTC; CDR3aa: CASSPYGTGGRETQYF
abundance: .; d_gene: TRBD2; j_gene: TRBJ2-1; v_gene: TRBV6-4; CDR3nt: TGTGCCAGCAGTGAGGGGGGGGGTGAGCAGTTCTTC; CDR3aa: CASSEGGGEQFF
abundance: .; d_gene: TRBD1; j_gene: TRBJ2-7; v_gene: TRBV7-9; CDR3nt: TGTGCCAGCAGCTTAGGCAGGGGGCACGAGCAGTACTTC; CDR3aa: CASSLGRGHEQYF
abundance: .; d_gene: .; j_gene: TRBJ2-1; v_gene: TRBV27; CDR3nt: TGTGCCAGCAGTTCCACAGGGCTTGAGCAGTTCTTC; CDR3aa: CASSSTGLEQFF
abundance: .; d_gene: TRBD2; j_gene: TRBJ2-7; v_gene: TRBV27; CDR3nt: TGTGCCAGCAGTTTAAGCGGGAGCCCCGCCTACGAGCAGTACTTC; CDR3aa: CASSLSGSPAYEQYF
abundance: few; d_gene: .; j_gene: TRBJ2-7; v_gene: TRBV7-2; CDR3nt: TGTGCCAGCAGCGCGGGTCTAGGTAGCTCCTACGAGCAGTACTTC; CDR3aa: CASSAGLGSSYEQYF
abundance: .; d_gene: TRBD1; j_gene: TRBJ2-1; v_gene: TRBV27; CDR3nt: TGTGCCAGCAGCCTCCCCTGGGCAGGGACAGATGAGCAGTTCTTC; CDR3aa: CASSLPWAGTDEQFF
abundance: .; d_gene: .; j_gene: TRBJ2-1; v_gene: TRBV14; CDR3nt: TGTGCCAGCAGCCAAGTACAGGGAGCAGTCAGGGGCCTGTTCTTC; CDR3aa: CASSQVQGAVRGLFF
abundance: .; d_gene: TRBD1; j_gene: TRBJ2-7; v_gene: TRBV7-6; CDR3nt: TGTGCCAGCAGCTTAAGCGGGACAGGGGGCTACGAGCAGTACTTC; CDR3aa: CASSLSGTGGYEQYF
abundance: .; d_gene: TRBD1; j_gene: TRBJ1-2; v_gene: TRBV6-5; CDR3nt: TGTGCCAGCAGTTACTCCGGGACAGGGAACTATGGCTACACCTTC; CDR3aa: CASSYSGTGNYGYTF
abundance: .; d_gene: TRBD1; j_gene: TRBJ1-2; v_gene: TRBV5-6; CDR3nt: TGTGCCAGCAGCTTGGACAGGGGAGATTATGGCTACACCTTC; CDR3aa: CASSLDRGDYGYTF
abundance: .; d_gene: .; j_gene: TRBJ2-7; v_gene: TRBV27; CDR3nt: TGTGCCAGCAGTTTATACGGCGGGAACTCCTACGAGCAGTACTTC; CDR3aa: CASSLYGGNSYEQYF
abundance: .; d_gene: .; j_gene: TRBJ2-2; v_gene: TRBV7-8; CDR3nt: TGTGCCAGCAGCTCAGGGTTGGCTGGGCACCGGGAGCTGTTTTTT; CDR3aa: CASSSGLAGHRELFF
abundance: .; d_gene: TRBD2; j_gene: TRBJ2-1; v_gene: TRBV6-6; CDR3nt: TGTGCCAGCAGTTACGCGACTAGCGGGGTATACAATGAGCAGTTCTTC; CDR3aa: CASSYATSGVYNEQFF
abundance: .; d_gene: TRBD2; j_gene: TRBJ2-1; v_gene: TRBV6-5; CDR3nt: TGTGCCAGCAGCCGGACTAGCGGAACTTACAATGAGCAGTTCTTC; CDR3aa: CASSRTSGTYNEQFF
abundance: .; d_gene: .; j_gene: TRBJ1-5; v_gene: TRBV27; CDR3nt: TGTGCCAGCAGTTTGAGGACAGATAGCAATCAGCCCCAGCATTTT; CDR3aa: CASSLRTDSNQPQHF
abundance: .; d_gene: .; j_gene: TRBJ2-2; v_gene: TRBV9; CDR3nt: TGTGCCAGCAGTCCGTTTTTGAACACCGGGGAGCTGTTTTTT; CDR3aa: CASSPFLNTGELFF
abundance: once; d_gene: .; j_gene: TRBJ1-2; v_gene: TRBV6-1; CDR3nt: TGTGCCAGCAGGGACAGCCGCGTCGGCTACACCTTC; CDR3aa: CASRDSRVGYTF
abundance: few; d_gene: .; j_gene: TRBJ2-7; v_gene: TRBV27; CDR3nt: TGTGCCAGCAGTCTCGGGACATTAGGAGCCGAGCAGTACTTC; CDR3aa: CASSLGTLGAEQYF
abundance: .; d_gene: .; j_gene: TRBJ2-1; v_gene: TRBV7-9; CDR3nt: TGTGCCAGCAGCCCAACTAGTATCGATGAGCAGTTCTTC; CDR3aa: CASSPTSIDEQFF
abundance: .; d_gene: .; j_gene: TRBJ2-2; v_gene: TRBV9; CDR3nt: TGTGCCAGCGAGGGGAACACCGGGGAGCTGTTTTTT; CDR3aa: CASEGNTGELFF
abundance: few; d_gene: .; j_gene: TRBJ1-2; v_gene: TRBV5-1; CDR3nt: TGCGCCAGCAGCTGGGAAGGGCCAGGGACATTTGGTGGCTACACCTTC; CDR3aa: CASSWEGPGTFGGYTF
abundance: few; d_gene: .; j_gene: TRBJ1-4; v_gene: TRBV5-6; CDR3nt: TGTGCCAGCAGCTGGGTAGGGGTCGAAAAACTGTTTTTT; CDR3aa: CASSWVGVEKLFF
abundance: .; d_gene: TRBD1; j_gene: TRBJ2-7; v_gene: TRBV15; CDR3nt: TGTGCCACCAGCCGGGGACAGGGGGACGAGCAGTACTTC; CDR3aa: CATSRGQGDEQYF
abundance: .; d_gene: .; j_gene: TRBJ1-1; v_gene: TRBV27; CDR3nt: TGTGCCAGCAGTCCCTCTTGGAACACTGAAGCTTTCTTT; CDR3aa: CASSPSWNTEAFF
abundance: medium-sized; d_gene: TRBD1; j_gene: TRBJ1-1; v_gene: TRBV7-9; CDR3nt: TGTGCCAGCAGCCGCGACAGGGGCCTTCTGGCGAACACTGAAGCTTTCTTT; CDR3aa: CASSRDRGLLANTEAFF
abundance: .; d_gene: .; j_gene: TRBJ2-7; v_gene: TRBV11-1; CDR3nt: TGTGCCAGCAGCTTATCAGGGGACCACCTAACCTACGAGCAGTACTTC; CDR3aa: CASSLSGDHLTYEQYF
abundance: .; d_gene: .; j_gene: TRBJ2-7; v_gene: TRBV19; CDR3nt: TGTGCCAGTAGCGAAGGACATACCTACGAGCAGTACTTC; CDR3aa: CASSEGHTYEQYF
abundance: .; d_gene: TRBD2; j_gene: TRBJ2-7; v_gene: TRBV13; CDR3nt: TGTGCCAGCAGCCCTGCCGGGGGGAACGAGCAGTACTTC; CDR3aa: CASSPAGGNEQYF
abundance: .; d_gene: .; j_gene: TRBJ2-7; v_gene: TRBV5-6; CDR3nt: TGTGCCAGCAGCTTGGTTGCTAGCGAGCAGTACTTC; CDR3aa: CASSLVASEQYF
abundance: few; d_gene: .; j_gene: TRBJ2-7; v_gene: TRBV4-1; CDR3nt: TGCGCCAGCAGCCCGACAACCGACTACTACGAGCAGTACTTC; CDR3aa: CASSPTTDYYEQYF
abundance: few; d_gene: .; j_gene: TRBJ2-7; v_gene: TRBV28; CDR3nt: TGTGCCAGCAGTCGGACAGTCGGCGACGAGCAGTACTTC; CDR3aa: CASSRTVGDEQYF
abundance: medium-sized; d_gene: .; j_gene: TRBJ2-7; v_gene: TRBV30; CDR3nt: TGTGCCTGCAAGCTCGGTACTTACCCGGGAGACGAGCAGTACTTC; CDR3aa: CACKLGTYPGDEQYF
abundance: few; d_gene: .; j_gene: TRBJ1-1; v_gene: TRBV6-1; CDR3nt: TGTGCCAGCAGTGGAGACAGCATGAACACTGAAGCTTTCTTT; CDR3aa: CASSGDSMNTEAFF
abundance: few; d_gene: .; j_gene: TRBJ1-2; v_gene: TRBV28; CDR3nt: TGTGCCAGCAGTTTAGAAAGGGGTTACTATGGCTACACCTTC; CDR3aa: CASSLERGYYGYTF
abundance: hyperexpanded; d_gene: .; j_gene: TRBJ2-7; v_gene: TRBV27; CDR3nt: TGTGCCAGCAGTTTGGGCTCTTCCCCTAAGGAGCAGTACTTC; CDR3aa: CASSLGSSPKEQYF
abundance: once; d_gene: TRBD2; j_gene: TRBJ2-2; v_gene: TRBV7-8; CDR3nt: TGTGCCAGCAGCCTCACTAGCGGCCACGGGGAGCTGTTTTTT; CDR3aa: CASSLTSGHGELFF